This TCR beta chain was documented in a study of blood T cell repertoires in COVID-19. Study-level information: The study drew acute and convalescent COVID-19 samples from the United States, Italy and Spain.

Only in-frame clones appear in the TCRdb table, and some are missing; sequencing was by immunoSEQ multiplex PCR. The sample consists of roughly 100,000 clones, around 90% of them appearing once. Per germline, CDR1 SEHNR and CDR2 FQNEAQ (reference sequence). V gave up 8 bases and J gave up 7 bases; unmatched junction bases: 3. The CDR3 loop spans 13 amino acids. The receptor's source is a woman aged 50 to 60 with COVID-19, enrolled during active disease. The sample was peripheral blood. The V gene is TRBV7-9, the J gene TRBJ2-2, with TRBD1 matching over 11 bases. The CDR3 bases are TGTGCCAGCGGACAGGGGGCGAACGGGGAGCTGTTTTTT. This gives the protein CASGQGANGELFF.